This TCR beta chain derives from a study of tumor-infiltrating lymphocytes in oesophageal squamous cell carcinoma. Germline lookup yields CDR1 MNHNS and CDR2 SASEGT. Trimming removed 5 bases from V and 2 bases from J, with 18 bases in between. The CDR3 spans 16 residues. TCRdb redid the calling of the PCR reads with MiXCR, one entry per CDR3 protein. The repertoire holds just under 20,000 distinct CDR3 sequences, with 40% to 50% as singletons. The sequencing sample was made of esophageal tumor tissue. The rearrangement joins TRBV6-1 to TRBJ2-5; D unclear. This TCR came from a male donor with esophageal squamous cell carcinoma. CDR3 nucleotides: TGTGCCAGCAGTCTACTTGGAGCCAACGTGCAAGAGACCCAGTACTTC. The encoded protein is CASSLLGANVQETQYF.